This T cell receptor (beta chain) derives from a study of metastatic and nonmetastatic thyroid tumors (TCRdb year 2020). Notes on the research overall: Repertoires were compared across peripheral blood and tumor or nodule tissue samples from malignant and benign thyroid patients. Here is what the overall study found, with its caveats: In both blood and tumor samples, malignant tumors were reported to have significantly higher TCR beta diversity than benign nodules.

No patient had received any treatment before thyroid surgery. The study retrospectively analysed patient clinical samples collected from the early 2010s to the late 2010s using T-cell receptor beta sequencing. There are 17 amino acids in the CDR3, from cysteine to phenylalanine inclusive. Only the CDR3 region is kept as DNA, spanning 51 bases read in frame from base 1. The germline V gene gives CDR1 as ENHRY and CDR2 as SYGVKD. Compared with germline, V lacks 7 bases and J lacks 7 bases; bases without a gene match: 19. Library creation used PCR. TCRdb shows the sequencer as Illumina HiSeq 4000. High-throughput sequencing was used to profile the TCR beta-chain CDR3 region of each patient. In the authors' own workflow: CDR3 differences across clinicopathological groups were used to build a classifier for discriminating distant-metastatic papillary thyroid cancer patients. The Shannon index was used to assess repertoire diversity, and the Morisita-Horn index was used to assess tumor-blood repertoire similarity. TCRdb passed the public sequencing reads through fastp at Q25 and MiXCR, retaining productive beta sequences. What appears here as the V and J calls and clone size reflects TCRdb's work, not the paper's. The sample profile shows more than 25,000 clones; 10% to 12% of them were found once. Approximately 15% of the sample belongs to the ten largest clones.

Of note for this clone: The antigen this receptor binds is unknown. No quality values exist for individual bases; no much larger clone is one base distant.

The sequence is built from TRBV10-3 and TRBJ2-3; 8 of the junction bases match TRBD2. The receptor was isolated from a female donor with papillary thyroid cancer or a benign thyroid nodule (not recorded which). Some clones in this sample may be carry-over from other donors' samples. The sequencing sample was made of blood. The nucleotides are TGTGCCATCATCGGAACTATCGGGAGGGCAGAAGCATATACGCAGTATTTT. Its protein product is CAIIGTIGRAEAYTQYF.